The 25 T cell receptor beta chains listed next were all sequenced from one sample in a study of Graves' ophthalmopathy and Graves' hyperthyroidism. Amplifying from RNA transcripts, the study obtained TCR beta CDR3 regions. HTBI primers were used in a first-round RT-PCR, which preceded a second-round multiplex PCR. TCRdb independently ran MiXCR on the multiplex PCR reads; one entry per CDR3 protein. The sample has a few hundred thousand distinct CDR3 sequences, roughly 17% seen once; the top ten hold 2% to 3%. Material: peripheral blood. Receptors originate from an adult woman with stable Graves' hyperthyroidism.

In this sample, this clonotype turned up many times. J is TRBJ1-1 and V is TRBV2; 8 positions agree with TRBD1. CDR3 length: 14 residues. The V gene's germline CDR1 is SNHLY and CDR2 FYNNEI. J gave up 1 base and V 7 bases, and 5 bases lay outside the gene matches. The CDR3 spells CASIPGQGNTEAFF. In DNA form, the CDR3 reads TGTGCCAGCATTCCAGGACAGGGGAACACTGAAGCTTTCTTT.

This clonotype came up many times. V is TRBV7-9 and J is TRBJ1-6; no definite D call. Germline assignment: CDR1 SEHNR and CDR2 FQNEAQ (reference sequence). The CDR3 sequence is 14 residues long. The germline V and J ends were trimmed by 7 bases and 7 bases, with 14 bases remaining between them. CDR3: CASIPSGWNSPLHF. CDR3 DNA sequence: TGTGCCAGCATCCCTTCTGGGTGGAATTCACCCCTCCACTTT.

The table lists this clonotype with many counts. The CDR3 region has the DNA TGTGCCAGCAGTTTAACAGGGGGAGGAAAGACCCAGTACTTC. Translated: CASSLTGGGKTQYF. The genes are TRBV28 and TRBJ2-5, with 8 bases matching TRBD1. This CDR3 spans 14 amino acids. CDR1 and CDR2 from the germline V gene are MDHEN and SYDVKM. Germline trimming cut 2 bases from V and 6 bases from J; bases unmatched to any gene: 5.

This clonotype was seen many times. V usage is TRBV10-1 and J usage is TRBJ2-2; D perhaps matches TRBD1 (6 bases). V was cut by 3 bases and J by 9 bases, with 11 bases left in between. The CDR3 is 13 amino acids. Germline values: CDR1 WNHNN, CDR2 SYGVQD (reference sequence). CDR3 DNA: TGCGCCAGCAGTGAAAGGGGGAAGCGGGAGCTGTTTTTT. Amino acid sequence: CASSERGKRELFF.

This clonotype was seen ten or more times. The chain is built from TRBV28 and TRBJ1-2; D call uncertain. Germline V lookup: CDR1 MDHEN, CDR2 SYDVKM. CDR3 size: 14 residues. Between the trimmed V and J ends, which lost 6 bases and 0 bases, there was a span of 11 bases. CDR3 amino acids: CASRAYASNYGYTF. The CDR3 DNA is TGTGCCAGCAGGGCCTACGCTTCTAACTATGGCTACACCTTC.

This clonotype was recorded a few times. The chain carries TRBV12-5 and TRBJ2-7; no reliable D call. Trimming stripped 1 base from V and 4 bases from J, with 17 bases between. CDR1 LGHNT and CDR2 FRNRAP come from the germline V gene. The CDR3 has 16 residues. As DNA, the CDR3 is TGTGCTAGTGGTTTGGAGACCCTCTTATCCCCTTACGAGCAGTACTTC. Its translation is CASGLETLLSPYEQYF.

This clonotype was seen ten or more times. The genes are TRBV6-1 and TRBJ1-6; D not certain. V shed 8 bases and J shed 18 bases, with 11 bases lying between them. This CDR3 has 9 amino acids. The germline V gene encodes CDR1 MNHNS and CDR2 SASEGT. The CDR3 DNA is TGTGCCAGCTATGGATGCCCCCACTTT. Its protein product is CASYGCPHF.

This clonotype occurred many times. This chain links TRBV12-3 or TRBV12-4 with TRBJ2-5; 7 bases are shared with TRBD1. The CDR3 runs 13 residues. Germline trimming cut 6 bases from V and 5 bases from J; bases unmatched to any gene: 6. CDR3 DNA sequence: TGTGCCAGCAGCGACAGGGTTAGGGAGACCCAGTACTTC. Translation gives CASSDRVRETQYF.

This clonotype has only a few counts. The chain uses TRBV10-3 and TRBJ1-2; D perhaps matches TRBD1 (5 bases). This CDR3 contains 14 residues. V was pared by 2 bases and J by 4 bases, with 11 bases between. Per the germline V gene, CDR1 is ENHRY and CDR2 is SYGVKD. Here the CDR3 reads CAISEARDGYGYTF. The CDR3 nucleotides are TGTGCCATCAGTGAGGCCCGGGACGGCTATGGCTACACCTTC.

The CDR3 protein is CASSLTAGMNTEAFF. In nucleotides, the CDR3 is TGTGCCAGCAGTCTCACCGCGGGAATGAACACTGAAGCTTTCTTT. V and J are TRBV28 and TRBJ1-1; D is undetermined. This CDR3 spans 15 amino acids. Trimming took 5 bases from V and 0 from J, leaving 13 bases between them. CDR1 and CDR2 (germline): MDHEN, SYDVKM.

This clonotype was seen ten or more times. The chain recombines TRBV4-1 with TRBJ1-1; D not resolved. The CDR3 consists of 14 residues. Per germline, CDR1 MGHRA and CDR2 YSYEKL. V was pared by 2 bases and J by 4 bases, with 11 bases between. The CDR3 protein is CASSQPRVSTEAFF. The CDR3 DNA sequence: TGCGCCAGCAGCCAACCAAGGGTGAGCACTGAAGCTTTCTTT.

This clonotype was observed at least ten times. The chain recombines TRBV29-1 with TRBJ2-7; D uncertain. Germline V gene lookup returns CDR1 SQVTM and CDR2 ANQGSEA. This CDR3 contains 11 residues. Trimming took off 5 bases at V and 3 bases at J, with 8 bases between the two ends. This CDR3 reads CSVRADYEQYF. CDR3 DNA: TGCAGCGTTCGGGCTGACTACGAGCAGTACTTC.

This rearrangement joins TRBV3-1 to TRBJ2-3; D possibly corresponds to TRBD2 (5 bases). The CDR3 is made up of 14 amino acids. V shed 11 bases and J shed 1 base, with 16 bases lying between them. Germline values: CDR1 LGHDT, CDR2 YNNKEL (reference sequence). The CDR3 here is CAATIMRGTDTQYF. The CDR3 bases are TGTGCCGCCACTATCATGCGGGGCACAGATACGCAGTATTTT.

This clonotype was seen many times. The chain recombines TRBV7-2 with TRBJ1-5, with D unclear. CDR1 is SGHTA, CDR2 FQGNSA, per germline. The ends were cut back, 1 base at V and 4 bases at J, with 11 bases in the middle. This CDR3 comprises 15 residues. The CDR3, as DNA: TGTGCCAGCAGCTTAGGCGACTGGCCAAATCAGCCCCAGCATTTT. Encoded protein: CASSLGDWPNQPQHF.

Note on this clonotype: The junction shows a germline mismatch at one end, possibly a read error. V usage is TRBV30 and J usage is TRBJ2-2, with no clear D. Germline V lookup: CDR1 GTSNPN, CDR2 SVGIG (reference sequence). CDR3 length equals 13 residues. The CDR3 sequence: CAGQLRNTRELFF. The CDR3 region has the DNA TGTGCCGGGCAGCTCCGGAACACCAGGGAGCTGTTTTTT.

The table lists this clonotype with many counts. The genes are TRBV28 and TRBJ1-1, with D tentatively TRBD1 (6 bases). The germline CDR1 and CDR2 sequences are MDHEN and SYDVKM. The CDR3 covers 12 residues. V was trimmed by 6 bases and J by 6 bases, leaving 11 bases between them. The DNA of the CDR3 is TGTGCCAGCAGGCGCAGGGGACCTGAAGCTTTCTTT. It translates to CASRRRGPEAFF.

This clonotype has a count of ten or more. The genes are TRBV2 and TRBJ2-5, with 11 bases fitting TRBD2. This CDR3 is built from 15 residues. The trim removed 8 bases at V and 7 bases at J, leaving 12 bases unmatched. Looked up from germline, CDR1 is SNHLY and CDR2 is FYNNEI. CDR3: CASQTSLAGDGTQYF. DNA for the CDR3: TGTGCCAGCCAAACGTCACTAGCGGGAGACGGGACCCAGTACTTC.

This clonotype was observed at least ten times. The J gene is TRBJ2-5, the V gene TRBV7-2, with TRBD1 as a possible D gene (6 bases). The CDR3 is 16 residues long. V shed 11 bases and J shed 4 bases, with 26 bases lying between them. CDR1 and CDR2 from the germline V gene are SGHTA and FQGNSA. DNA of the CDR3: TGTGCCCTTCAGCTTACAACAGGCGTCAGGGGAGAGACCCAGTACTTC. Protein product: CALQLTTGVRGETQYF.

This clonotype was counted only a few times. The CDR3 loop is CSATGRFIYEQYF. CDR3 coding DNA: TGCAGTGCCACCGGGAGGTTCATTTACGAGCAGTACTTC. The chain carries TRBV20-1 and TRBJ2-7, with 7 positions matching TRBD2. Germline V CDR1 and CDR2: DFQATT, SNEGSKA (reference sequence). Trimming cost V 6 bases and J 4 bases; bases outside gene matches: 9. This CDR3 has 13 residues.

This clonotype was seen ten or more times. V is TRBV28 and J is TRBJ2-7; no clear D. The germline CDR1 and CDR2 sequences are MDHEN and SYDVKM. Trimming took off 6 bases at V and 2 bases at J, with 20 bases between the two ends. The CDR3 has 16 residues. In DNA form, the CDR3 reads TGTGCCAGCAGCCCAACCCCCTCGCCAGCCACCTACGAGCAGTACTTC. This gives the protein CASSPTPSPATYEQYF.

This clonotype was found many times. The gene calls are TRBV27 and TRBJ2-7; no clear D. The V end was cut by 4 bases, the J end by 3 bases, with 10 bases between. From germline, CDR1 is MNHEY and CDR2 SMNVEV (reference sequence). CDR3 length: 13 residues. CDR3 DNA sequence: TGTGCCAGCAGTTATGCGCCTGGCTACGAGCAGTACTTC. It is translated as CASSYAPGYEQYF.

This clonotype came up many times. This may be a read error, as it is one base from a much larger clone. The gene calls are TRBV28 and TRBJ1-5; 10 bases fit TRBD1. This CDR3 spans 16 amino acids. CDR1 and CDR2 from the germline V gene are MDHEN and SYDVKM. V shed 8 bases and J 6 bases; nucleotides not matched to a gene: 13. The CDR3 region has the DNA TGTGCCAGCGGGGGGGCGACCGGGACAGGGGTTCAGCCCCAGCATTTT. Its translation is CASGGATGTGVQPQHF.

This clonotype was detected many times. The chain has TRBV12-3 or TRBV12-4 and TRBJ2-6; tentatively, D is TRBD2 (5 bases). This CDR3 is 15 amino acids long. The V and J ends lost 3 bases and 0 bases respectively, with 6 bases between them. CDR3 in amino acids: CASSFGSSGANVLTF. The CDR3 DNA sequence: TGTGCCAGCAGTTTTGGGAGCTCTGGGGCCAACGTCCTGACTTTC.

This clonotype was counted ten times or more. This chain's CDR3 is CASSQGLGQGIPNTEAFF. As DNA, the CDR3 is TGTGCCAGCAGCCAAGGGCTGGGACAGGGTATACCGAACACTGAAGCTTTCTTT. J is TRBJ1-1 and V is TRBV14, with TRBD1 matching 9 bases. The germline V gene encodes CDR1 SGHDN and CDR2 FVKESK. Germline trimming cut 1 base from V and 1 base from J; bases unmatched to any gene: 10. The CDR3 runs to 18 residues.

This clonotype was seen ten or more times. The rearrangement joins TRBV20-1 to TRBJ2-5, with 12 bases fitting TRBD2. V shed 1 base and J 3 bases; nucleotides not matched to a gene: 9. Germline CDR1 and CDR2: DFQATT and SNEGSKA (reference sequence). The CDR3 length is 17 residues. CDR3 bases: TGCAGTGCTAGAGGACTAGCGGGAGCGGTGGAGGAAGAGACCCAGTACTTC. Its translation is CSARGLAGAVEEETQYF.